This T cell receptor beta chain is from a study of technical replicates of blood from several donors. The CDR3 runs 15 residues. Per germline, CDR1 SGHTA and CDR2 FQGNSA. Germline trimming cut 2 bases from V and 6 bases from J; bases unmatched to any gene: 10. TCRdb's table, derived via immunoSEQ multiplex PCR, lists solely in-frame clones and lacks some. In the table there are about 81,000 clones, 90% to 97% of which are singletons. The sequence was collected from a human donor in good health. Sequencing was performed on T cells isolated from PBMCs. The V and J genes are TRBV7-2 and TRBJ2-7; 7 bases are shared with TRBD1. The CDR3 DNA sequence: TGTGCCAGCAGCTTACGGGGACAGTTACTCTCCGAGCAGTACTTC. Its translation: CASSLRGQLLSEQYF.